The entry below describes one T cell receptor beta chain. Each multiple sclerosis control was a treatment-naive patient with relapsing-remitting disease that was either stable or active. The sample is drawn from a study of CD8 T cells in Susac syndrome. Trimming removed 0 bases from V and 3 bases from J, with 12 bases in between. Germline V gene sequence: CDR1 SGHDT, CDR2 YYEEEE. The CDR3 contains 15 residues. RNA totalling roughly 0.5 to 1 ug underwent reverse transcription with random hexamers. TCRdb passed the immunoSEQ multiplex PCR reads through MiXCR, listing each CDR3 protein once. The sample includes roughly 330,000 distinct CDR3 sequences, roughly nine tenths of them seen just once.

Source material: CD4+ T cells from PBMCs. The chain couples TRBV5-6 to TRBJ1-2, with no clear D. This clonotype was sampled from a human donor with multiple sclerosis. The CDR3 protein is CASSLGGVTYYGYTF. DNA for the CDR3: TGTGCCAGCAGCTTGGGGGGAGTGACCTACTATGGCTACACCTTC.